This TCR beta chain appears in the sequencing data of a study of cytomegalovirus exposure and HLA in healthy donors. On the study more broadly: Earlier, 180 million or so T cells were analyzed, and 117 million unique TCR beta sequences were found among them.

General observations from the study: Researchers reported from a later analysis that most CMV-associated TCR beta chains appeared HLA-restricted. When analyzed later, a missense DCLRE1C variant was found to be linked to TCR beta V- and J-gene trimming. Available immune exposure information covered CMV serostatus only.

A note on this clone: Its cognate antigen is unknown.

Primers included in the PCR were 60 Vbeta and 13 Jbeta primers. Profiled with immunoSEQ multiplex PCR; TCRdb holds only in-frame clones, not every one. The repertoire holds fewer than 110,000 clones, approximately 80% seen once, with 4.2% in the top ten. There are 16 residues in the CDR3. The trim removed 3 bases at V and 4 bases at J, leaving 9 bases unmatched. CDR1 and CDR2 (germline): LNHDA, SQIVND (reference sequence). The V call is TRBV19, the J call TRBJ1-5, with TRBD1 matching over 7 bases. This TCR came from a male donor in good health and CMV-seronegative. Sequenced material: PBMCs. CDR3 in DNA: TGTGCCAGTAGTATTAAGGGGCAGGGGGAGAATCAGCCCCAGCATTTT. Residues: CASSIKGQGENQPQHF.